One sample yielded the 24 T cell receptor beta chains listed below, sequenced in a study of regulatory T cells in long-lasting Graves disease. The time point is: newly diagnosed GD, antithyroid drugs for less than 3 months. Scientists built the TCR library using RNA that was extracted from PBMCs. iRepertoire HTBI primers and Arm-PCR of CDR3 regions built TCR beta libraries. TCRdb reprocessed the multiplex PCR reads with MiXCR, giving one entry per CDR3 protein. The repertoire holds 680,000 or so distinct CDR3 sequences, with 15% to 20% as singletons. The data were also submitted as part of a second study, on T cells in Graves' hyperthyroidism and ophthalmopathy.

This specimen consisted of peripheral blood mononuclear cells (PBMCs), obtained at new diagnosis, from a patient treated with antithyroid drugs. These TCRs come from a young woman with Graves disease.

This chain uses TRBV11-2 with TRBJ2-5; 9 bases agree with TRBD1. The CDR3 spans 14 residues. The germline CDR1 and CDR2 sequences are SGHAT and FQNNGV. With V trimmed by 5 bases and J by 0 bases, 1 base remained unmatched. In nucleotides, the CDR3 is TGTGCCAGCAGCCGACAGGGGGACCAAGAGACCCAGTACTTC. It encodes CASSRQGDQETQYF.

This clonotype was picked up many times. The chain carries TRBV11-2 and TRBJ2-5; 7 positions match TRBD2. V was clipped by 4 bases and J by 4 bases; unmatched bases: 6. The CDR3 runs 14 residues. Germline CDR1 and CDR2: SGHAT and FQNNGV. The CDR3 protein is CASSYSTGGETQYF. In nucleotides, the CDR3 is TGTGCCAGCAGCTACTCGACGGGAGGAGAGACCCAGTACTTC.

J is TRBJ2-6 and V is TRBV2, with D unclear. V lost 5 bases, J lost 1 base, and 12 bases lay in between. The CDR3 contains 16 residues. Germline V gene data show CDR1 as SNHLY and CDR2 as FYNNEI. The chain's CDR3 is CASSRRLDSGANVLTF. The CDR3, as DNA: TGTGCCAGCAGTCGGAGACTGGATTCTGGGGCCAACGTCCTGACTTTC.

V is TRBV20-1 and J is TRBJ2-3, with 8 positions matching TRBD2. The CDR3 is 15 residues long. Germline V gene data show CDR1 as DFQATT and CDR2 as SNEGSKA (reference sequence). Germline trimming cut 4 bases from V and 0 bases from J; bases unmatched to any gene: 6. CDR3 DNA sequence: TGCAGTGCTAAGTCTAGCGGGCTTAGCACAGATACGCAGTATTTT. Translated, it gives CSAKSSGLSTDTQYF.

The table lists this clonotype with many counts. The V gene is TRBV6-5, the J gene TRBJ2-2; D is undetermined. This CDR3 comprises 18 residues. The V and J ends lost 0 bases and 0 bases respectively, with 14 bases between them. Germline V gene data show CDR1 as MNHEY and CDR2 as SVGAGI. The CDR3 DNA is TGTGCCAGCAGTTACTCGGGTCCTTCACCCGCGAACACCGGGGAGCTGTTTTTT. Protein product: CASSYSGPSPANTGELFF.

This clonotype was found a few times. The chain employs TRBV2 and TRBJ2-1; D perhaps matches TRBD2 (5 bases). Germline V gene sequence: CDR1 SNHLY, CDR2 FYNNEI. This CDR3 is 15 amino acids long. Trimming pared 3 bases from V and 3 bases from J, leaving 12 bases between. The DNA for the CDR3 is TGTGCCAGCAGTGAGCTCGAGGGTTTCTACAATGAGCAGTTCTTC. It codes for CASSELEGFYNEQFF.

The chain joins TRBV27 to TRBJ2-7, with D uncertain. CDR1 and CDR2 from the germline V gene are MNHEY and SMNVEV (reference sequence). V was shortened by 2 bases and J by 0 bases, with 8 bases between the two germline ends. This CDR3 has 14 residues. The CDR3 nucleotides read TGTGCCAGCAGTTTAACGTATTACTCCTACGAGCAGTACTTC. Protein product: CASSLTYYSYEQYF.

This clonotype came up a few times. The chain employs TRBV19 and TRBJ1-5, with 7 bases identical to TRBD1. There are 17 residues in the CDR3. CDR1 and CDR2 from the germline V gene are LNHDA and SQIVND (reference sequence). Trimming at V came to 8 bases and at J to 0 bases, leaving 13 bases not matched to a gene. The CDR3 DNA sequence: TGTGCCAGTGCGGGACAGTTAGTTTCGTTTAGCAATCAGCCCCAGCATTTT. This translates into CASAGQLVSFSNQPQHF.

The J gene is TRBJ1-1, the V gene TRBV4-1; D ambiguous. The ends were cut back, 2 bases at V and 6 bases at J, with 13 bases in the middle. The CDR3 spans 14 residues. Germline V gene data show CDR1 as MGHRA and CDR2 as YSYEKL. The CDR3 nucleotides read TGCGCCAGCAGCCAAAGACTGGCCGCGGCTGAAGCTTTCTTT. It encodes CASSQRLAAAEAFF.

V gene TRBV12-3 or TRBV12-4 combines with J gene TRBJ1-5, with D perhaps TRBD1 (6 bases). V lost 4 bases and J 4 bases, leaving 14 bases between the germline ends. This CDR3 contains 15 residues. CDR3 nucleotide sequence: TGTGCCAGCAGTTCCCCCGGACAGCCTAATCAGCCCCAGCATTTT. Its protein is CASSSPGQPNQPQHF.

This clonotype was counted at least ten times. V is TRBV6-4 and J is TRBJ1-1; TRBD1 matches at 8 bases. The CDR3 covers 13 residues. Germline loops: CDR1 MRHNA, CDR2 SNTAGT. Losses at the gene ends were 6 bases for V and 3 bases for J; bases not matched to a gene: 3. The CDR3 region is CASRDREYTEAFF. In DNA, the CDR3 is TGTGCCAGCAGGGACAGGGAGTACACTGAAGCTTTCTTT.

The CDR3 is CSASPGTDYNEQFF. CDR3 nucleotide sequence: TGCAGTGCCTCCCCTGGGACTGATTACAATGAGCAGTTCTTC. This sequence joins TRBV20-1 and TRBJ2-1; D is possibly TRBD2 (6 bases). The CDR3 has 14 residues. Looked up from germline, CDR1 is DFQATT and CDR2 is SNEGSKA (reference sequence). Trimming pared 6 bases from V and 4 bases from J, leaving 16 bases between.

Ten or more counts support this clonotype. The chain uses TRBV24-1 and TRBJ2-1, with 7 bases lining up with TRBD2. CDR1 is KGHDR and CDR2 is SFDVKD in the germline V gene. The CDR3 sequence is 17 residues long. Trimming at V came to 3 bases and at J to 1 base, leaving 8 bases not matched to a gene. CDR3 region: CATSDPLAVGSYNEQFF. CDR3 sequence (DNA): TGTGCCACCAGTGATCCCCTAGCGGTTGGGTCCTACAATGAGCAGTTCTTC.

The rearrangement joins TRBV10-3 to TRBJ2-7, with a tentative D call TRBD1 (5 bases). The CDR3 is made up of 16 amino acids. The germline CDR1 and CDR2 sequences are ENHRY and SYGVKD. Deletions cut 3 bases from V and 3 bases from J, with 18 bases between. The CDR3 DNA follows: TGTGCCATCAGTGACGCAGGGAAATTGGCAGGCTACGAGCAGTACTTC. Translating it yields CAISDAGKLAGYEQYF.

This chain uses TRBV11-2 with TRBJ1-6; D unresolved. This CDR3 region has 18 residues. The ends were cut back, 1 base at V and 5 bases at J, with 18 bases in the middle. The germline V gene has CDR1 SGHAT and CDR2 FQNNGV. CDR3 DNA sequence: TGTGCCAGCAGCTTAGGGATGGCCAGTCTTCTCCATAATTCACCCCTCCACTTT. It yields the protein CASSLGMASLLHNSPLHF.

This clonotype was counted many times. The gene calls are TRBV20-1 and TRBJ1-1, with a tentative D call TRBD1 (5 bases). CDR1 DFQATT and CDR2 SNEGSKA come from the germline V gene (reference sequence). Trimming took 3 bases from V and 1 from J, leaving 15 bases between them. CDR3 length: 15 amino acids. This CDR3 is CSASQGGSANTEAFF. The CDR3 DNA follows: TGCAGTGCTAGCCAGGGAGGGAGTGCGAACACTGAAGCTTTCTTT.

Only a few counts were recorded for this clonotype. The rearrangement links TRBV11-3 to TRBJ2-2; D remains ambiguous. V was pared by 4 bases and J by 5 bases, with 11 bases between. Germline lookup yields CDR1 SGHNT and CDR2 YENEEA. The CDR3 runs 14 residues. DNA of the CDR3: TGTGCCAGCAGCTCCCCGGCCAGGACCGGGGAGCTGTTTTTT. This encodes CASSSPARTGELFF.

V and J are TRBV7-6 and TRBJ2-3; possible D gene TRBD2, 6 bases. The CDR3 runs 21 residues. Looked up from germline, CDR1 is SGHVS and CDR2 is FNYEAQ. Trimming cost V 5 bases and J 2 bases, with 32 bases left between them. CDR3 in amino acids: CASSLRVGAPRERRHTDTQYF. In DNA, the CDR3 is TGTGCCAGCAGCCTCAGGGTGGGAGCTCCCCGGGAGCGGAGACACACAGATACGCAGTATTTT.

This clonotype was found a few times. CDR3 amino acids: CASSAGATNEKLFF. The CDR3, as DNA: TGTGCCAGCAGTGCAGGAGCAACTAATGAAAAACTGTTTTTT. The chain combines TRBV6-1 with TRBJ1-4, with D uncertain. V lost 4 bases and J 0 bases, leaving 6 bases between the germline ends. The CDR3 is made up of 14 amino acids. In germline, CDR1 is MNHNS, CDR2 SASEGT.

This clonotype has a count of ten or more. J is TRBJ2-7 and V is TRBV9; D gene unclear. Trimming shortened V by 5 bases and J by 0 bases, and 12 bases separated the two germline ends. Looked up from germline, CDR1 is SGDLS and CDR2 is YYNGEE. The CDR3 runs 14 residues. The CDR3: CASSPKLYSYEQYF. Written as DNA, the CDR3 is TGTGCCAGCAGTCCCAAGCTCTACTCCTACGAGCAGTACTTC.

In its sample, this clonotype was seen a few times. The chain joins TRBV20-1 to TRBJ1-2; no firm D call. V lost 0 bases and J lost 4, with 15 bases in between. There are 15 residues in the CDR3. Germline CDR1 is DFQATT and CDR2 is SNEGSKA (reference sequence). CDR3 bases: TGCAGTGCTAGAGATCTGGCAGATCTTAGCTATGGCTACACCTTC. Protein: CSARDLADLSYGYTF.

The table lists this clonotype with many counts. For the CDR3, the DNA is TGTGCCAGCAGTGAACCTCCCCGGACAGCACTCTCCTCTGGAAACACCATATATTTT. Its translation: CASSEPPRTALSSGNTIYF. The gene calls are TRBV2 and TRBJ1-3; D may be TRBD1 (6 bases). V lost 2 bases, J lost 0 bases, and 20 bases lay in between. The CDR3 is 19 amino acids. Germline CDR1 is SNHLY and CDR2 is FYNNEI.

This clonotype was seen ten or more times. The rearrangement joins TRBV2 to TRBJ1-2; D perhaps matches TRBD1 (6 bases). The germline CDR1 and CDR2 sequences are SNHLY and FYNNEI. This CDR3 is built from 13 residues. Trimming took 3 bases from V and 4 from J, leaving 9 bases between them. The CDR3 bases are TGTGCCAGCAGTGAGGACAGCTTCTATGGCTACACCTTC. The encoded protein is CASSEDSFYGYTF. Supplemented by reference TRBV2 and TRBJ1-2, the full variable domain reads EPEVTQTPSHQVTQMGQEVILRCVPISNHLYFYWYRQILGQKVEFLVSFYNNEISEKSEIFDDQFSVERPDGSNFTLKIRSTKLEDSAMYFCASSEDSFYGYTFGSGTRLTVV.

J is TRBJ1-4 and V is TRBV19; unclear D gene. V was pared by 1 base and J by 10 bases, with 16 bases between. Per the germline V gene, CDR1 is LNHDA and CDR2 is SQIVND (reference sequence). The CDR3 has 15 residues. CDR3 DNA sequence: TGTGCCAGTAGTATAGGAACAGACAAGGATGGAAAACTGTTTTTT. It yields the protein CASSIGTDKDGKLFF.